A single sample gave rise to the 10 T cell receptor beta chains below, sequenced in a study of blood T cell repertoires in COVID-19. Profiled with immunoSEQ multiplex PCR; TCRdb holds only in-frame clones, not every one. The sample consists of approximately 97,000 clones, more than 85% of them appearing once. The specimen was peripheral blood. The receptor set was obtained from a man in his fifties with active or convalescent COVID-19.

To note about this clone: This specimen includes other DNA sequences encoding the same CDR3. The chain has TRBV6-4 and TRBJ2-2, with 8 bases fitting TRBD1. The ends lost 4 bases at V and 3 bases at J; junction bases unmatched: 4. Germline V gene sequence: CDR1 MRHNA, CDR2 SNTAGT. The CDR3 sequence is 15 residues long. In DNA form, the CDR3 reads TGTGCCAGCAGTGCCGGGACAGGCTACACCGGGGAGCTGTTTTTT. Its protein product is CASSAGTGYTGELFF.

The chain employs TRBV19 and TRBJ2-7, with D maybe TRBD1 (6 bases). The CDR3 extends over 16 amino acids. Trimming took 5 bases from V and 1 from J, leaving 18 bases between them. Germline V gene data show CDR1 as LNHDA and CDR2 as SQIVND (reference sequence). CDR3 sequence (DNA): TGTGCCAGTAGTCCAAAGACAGGTGGTTCTTCCTACGAGCAGTACTTC. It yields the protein CASSPKTGGSSYEQYF.

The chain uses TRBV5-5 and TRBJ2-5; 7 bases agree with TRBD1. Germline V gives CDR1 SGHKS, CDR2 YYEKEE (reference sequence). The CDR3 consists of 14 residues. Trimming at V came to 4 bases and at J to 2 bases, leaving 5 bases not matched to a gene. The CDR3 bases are TGTGCCAGCAGCACCTGGGGACAGCAAGAGACCCAGTACTTC. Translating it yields CASSTWGQQETQYF.

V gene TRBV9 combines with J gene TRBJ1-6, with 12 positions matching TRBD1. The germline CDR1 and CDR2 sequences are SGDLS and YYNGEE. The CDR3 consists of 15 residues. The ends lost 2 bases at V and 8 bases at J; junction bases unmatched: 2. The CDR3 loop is CASSVGQGAYSPLHF. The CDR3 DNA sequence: TGTGCCAGCAGCGTGGGACAGGGGGCGTATTCACCCCTCCACTTT.

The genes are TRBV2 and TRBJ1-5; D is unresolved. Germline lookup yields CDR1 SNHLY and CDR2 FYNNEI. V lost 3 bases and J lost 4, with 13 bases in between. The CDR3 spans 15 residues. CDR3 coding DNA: TGTGCCAGCAGTGACGGAGACTCGGGGAATCAGCCCCAGCATTTT. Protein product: CASSDGDSGNQPQHF.

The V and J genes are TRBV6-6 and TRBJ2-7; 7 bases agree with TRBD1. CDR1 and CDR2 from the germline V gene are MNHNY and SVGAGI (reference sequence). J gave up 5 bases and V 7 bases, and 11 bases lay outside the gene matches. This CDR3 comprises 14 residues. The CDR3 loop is CASKRVGQADEQYF. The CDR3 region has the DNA TGTGCCAGCAAGCGTGTAGGACAGGCGGACGAGCAGTACTTC.

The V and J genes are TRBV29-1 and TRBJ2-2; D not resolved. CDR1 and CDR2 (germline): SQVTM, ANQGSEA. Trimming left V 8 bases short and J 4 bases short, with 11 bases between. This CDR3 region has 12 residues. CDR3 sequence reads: CSSSTSTGELFF. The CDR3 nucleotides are TGCAGCTCCTCCACCAGCACCGGGGAGCTGTTTTTT.

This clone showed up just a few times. CDR3 in DNA: TGTGCTAGTGGTTTGGAATCAGGTATCGGAGGTGAGGCTTTCTTT. It specifies CASGLESGIGGEAFF. This rearrangement joins TRBV12-5 to TRBJ1-1; D is uncertain. The germline V gene encodes CDR1 LGHNT and CDR2 FRNRAP. V lost 1 base, J lost 11 bases, and 20 bases lay in between. The CDR3 is 15 amino acids.

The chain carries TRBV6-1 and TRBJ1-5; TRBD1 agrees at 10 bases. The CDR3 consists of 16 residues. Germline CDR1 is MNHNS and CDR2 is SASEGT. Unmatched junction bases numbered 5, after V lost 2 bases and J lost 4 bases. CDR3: CASSENPGQGNQPQHF. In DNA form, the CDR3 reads TGTGCCAGCAGTGAAAACCCGGGACAGGGGAATCAGCCCCAGCATTTT.

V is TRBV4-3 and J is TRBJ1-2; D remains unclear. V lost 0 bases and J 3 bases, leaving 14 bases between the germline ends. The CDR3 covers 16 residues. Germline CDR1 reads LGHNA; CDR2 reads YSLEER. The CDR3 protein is CASSQDWAPWDYGYTF. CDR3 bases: TGCGCCAGCAGCCAAGATTGGGCACCCTGGGACTATGGCTACACCTTC.